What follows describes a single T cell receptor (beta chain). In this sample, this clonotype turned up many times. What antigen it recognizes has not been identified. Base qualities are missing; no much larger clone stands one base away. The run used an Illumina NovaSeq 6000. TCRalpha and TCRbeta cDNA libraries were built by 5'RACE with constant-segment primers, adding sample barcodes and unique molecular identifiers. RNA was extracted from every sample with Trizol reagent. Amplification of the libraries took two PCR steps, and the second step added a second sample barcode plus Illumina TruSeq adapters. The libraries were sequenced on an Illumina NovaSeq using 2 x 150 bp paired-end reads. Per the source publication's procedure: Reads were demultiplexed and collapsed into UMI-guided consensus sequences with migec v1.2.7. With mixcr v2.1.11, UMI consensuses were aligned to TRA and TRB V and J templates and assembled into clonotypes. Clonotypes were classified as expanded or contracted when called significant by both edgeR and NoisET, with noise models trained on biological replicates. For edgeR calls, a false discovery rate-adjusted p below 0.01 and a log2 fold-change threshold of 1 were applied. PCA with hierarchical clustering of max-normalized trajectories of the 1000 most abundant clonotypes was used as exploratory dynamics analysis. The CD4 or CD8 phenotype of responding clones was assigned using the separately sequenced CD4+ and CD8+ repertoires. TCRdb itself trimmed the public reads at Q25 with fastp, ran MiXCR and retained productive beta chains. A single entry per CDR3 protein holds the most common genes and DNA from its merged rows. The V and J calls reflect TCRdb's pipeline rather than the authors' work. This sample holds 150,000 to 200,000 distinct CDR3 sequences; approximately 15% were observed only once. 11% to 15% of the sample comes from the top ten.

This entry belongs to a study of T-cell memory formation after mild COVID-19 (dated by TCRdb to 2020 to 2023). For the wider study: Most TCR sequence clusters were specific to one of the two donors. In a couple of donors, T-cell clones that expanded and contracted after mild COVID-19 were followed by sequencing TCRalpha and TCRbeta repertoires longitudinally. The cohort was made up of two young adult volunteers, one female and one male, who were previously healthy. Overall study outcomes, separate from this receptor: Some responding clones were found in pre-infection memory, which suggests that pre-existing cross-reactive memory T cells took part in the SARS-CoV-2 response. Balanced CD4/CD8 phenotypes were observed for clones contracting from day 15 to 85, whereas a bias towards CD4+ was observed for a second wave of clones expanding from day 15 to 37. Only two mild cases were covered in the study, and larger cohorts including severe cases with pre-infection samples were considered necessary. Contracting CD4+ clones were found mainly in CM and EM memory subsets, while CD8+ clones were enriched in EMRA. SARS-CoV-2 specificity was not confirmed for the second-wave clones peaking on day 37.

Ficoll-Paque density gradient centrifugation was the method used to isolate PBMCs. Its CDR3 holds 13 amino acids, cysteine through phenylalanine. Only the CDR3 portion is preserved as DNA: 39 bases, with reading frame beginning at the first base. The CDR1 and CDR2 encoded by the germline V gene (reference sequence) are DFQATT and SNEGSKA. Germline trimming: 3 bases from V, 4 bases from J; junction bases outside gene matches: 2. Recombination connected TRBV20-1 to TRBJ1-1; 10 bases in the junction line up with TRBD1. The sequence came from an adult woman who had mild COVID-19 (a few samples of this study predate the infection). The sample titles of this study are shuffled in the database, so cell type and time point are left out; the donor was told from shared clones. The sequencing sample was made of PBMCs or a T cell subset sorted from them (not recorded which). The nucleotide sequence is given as TGCAGTGCTAGGACAGGGGGCCCCACTGAAGCTTTCTTT. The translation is CSARTGGPTEAFF.